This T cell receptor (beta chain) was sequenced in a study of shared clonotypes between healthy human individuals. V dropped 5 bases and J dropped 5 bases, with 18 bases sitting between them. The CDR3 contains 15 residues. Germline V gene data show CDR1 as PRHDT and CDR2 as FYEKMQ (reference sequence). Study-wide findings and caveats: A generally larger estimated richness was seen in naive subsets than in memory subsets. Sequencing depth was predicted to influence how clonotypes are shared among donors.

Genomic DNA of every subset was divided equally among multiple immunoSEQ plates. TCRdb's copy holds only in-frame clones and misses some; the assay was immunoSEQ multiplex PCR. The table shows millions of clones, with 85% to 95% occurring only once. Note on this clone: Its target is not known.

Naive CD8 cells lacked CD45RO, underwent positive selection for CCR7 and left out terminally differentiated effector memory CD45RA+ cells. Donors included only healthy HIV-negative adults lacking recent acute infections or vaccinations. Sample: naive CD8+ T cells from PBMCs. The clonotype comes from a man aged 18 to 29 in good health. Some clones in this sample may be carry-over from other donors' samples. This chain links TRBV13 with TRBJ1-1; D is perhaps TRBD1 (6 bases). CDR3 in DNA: TGTGCCAGCAGCCAAGGGGACACTCTCGGGACTGAAGCTTTCTTT. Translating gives CASSQGDTLGTEAFF.